This T cell receptor (beta chain) emerged from a study of T cell responses to AZD1222 COVID-19 vaccine. The CDR3 sequence is 16 residues long. The germline V and J ends were trimmed by 6 bases and 7 bases, with 19 bases remaining between them. CDR1 and CDR2 (germline): WNHNN, SYGVQD (reference sequence). Clones were read by immunoSEQ multiplex PCR, and TCRdb kept only the in-frame ones, dropping some. The sample consists of about 81,000 clones, around 92% of them appearing once. The material was peripheral blood, obtained on day 0 of AZD1222 vaccination. The clonotype was recovered from an adult in good health. The genes are TRBV10-1 and TRBJ1-6; D is perhaps TRBD1 (6 bases). DNA of the CDR3: TGCGCCAGCAGCGAACTAAAACAGGGAAACAATTCACCCCTCCACTTT. Protein sequence: CASSELKQGNNSPLHF.